These T cell receptor beta chains were read from a single sample in a study of T cells in Graves' hyperthyroidism and ophthalmopathy. MiXCR, applied by TCRdb to the multiplex PCR reads, yields one record per CDR3 protein. The sample includes around 690,000 distinct CDR3 sequences, approximately 15% of them seen just once. The sequenced sample was blood. The receptors were sampled from a man between 45 and 60 years old with Graves' hyperthyroidism. The CDR3 runs from the conserved cysteine through the conserved F or W. A D gene is named only where the DNA matches it firmly. Clone size is shown for a subset of rows, as once, few, many or a class of expanded clone.

j_call | v_call | d_call | clone_size | cdr3_aa | cdr3_nt
TRBJ2-1 | TRBV2 | - | many | CANYQDGFYNEQFF | TGTGCCAACTACCAGGACGGTTTCTACAATGAGCAGTTCTTC
TRBJ2-2 | TRBV28 | - | - | CASQSGTGELFF | TGTGCCAGTCAATCGGGTACCGGGGAGCTGTTTTTT
TRBJ1-2 | TRBV25-1 | - | few | CASSGGGIYYGYTF | TGTGCCAGCAGTGGAGGAGGTATATACTATGGCTACACCTTC
TRBJ2-7 | TRBV6-2/TRBV6-3 | TRBD1 | many | CASSSGQGSSYEQYF | TGCGCCAGCAGCTCCGGACAGGGTTCATCCTACGAGCAGTACTTC
TRBJ2-2 | TRBV20-1 | TRBD2 | - | CSAYSGRITGELFF | TGCAGTGCTTATAGCGGGAGGATTACCGGGGAGCTGTTTTTT
TRBJ1-2 | TRBV11-2 | - | many | CASSIGGVDGYTF | TGTGCCAGCAGCATAGGGGGGGTTGATGGCTACACCTTC
TRBJ2-1 | TRBV28 | TRBD2 | many | CASSLYGGSGSHNEQFF | TGTGCCAGCAGTTTATACGGTGGTAGCGGGAGCCACAATGAGCAGTTCTTC
TRBJ1-6 | TRBV18 | TRBD1 | few | CASSPGTGFNSPLHF | TGTGCCAGCTCACCCGGGACAGGGTTTAATTCACCCCTCCACTTT
TRBJ2-5 | TRBV5-4 | TRBD1 | many | CASSTPGQGMKTQYF | TGTGCCAGCAGCACTCCGGGACAGGGGATGAAGACCCAGTACTTC
TRBJ2-7 | TRBV28 | TRBD2 | few | CASRDSGTSGREQYF | TGTGCCAGCAGGGACTCCGGGACTAGCGGGAGAGAGCAGTACTTC
TRBJ2-1 | TRBV20-1 | TRBD2 | many | CSIPGLAGVSYNEQFF | TGCAGTATACCGGGACTAGCGGGAGTTAGCTACAATGAGCAGTTCTTC
TRBJ1-2 | TRBV19 | TRBD1 | many | CASSITWGQRRDGYTF | TGTGCCAGTAGTATCACCTGGGGACAGCGGAGGGACGGCTACACCTTC
TRBJ2-1 | TRBV5-5 | TRBD2 | - | CASSLVAGSAYNEQFF | TGTGCCAGCAGCTTGGTAGCGGGATCCGCCTACAATGAGCAGTTCTTC
TRBJ1-1 | TRBV5-4 | TRBD1 | many | CASNRDSETEAFF | TGTGCCAGCAACCGGGACAGTGAGACTGAAGCTTTCTTT
TRBJ1-1 | TRBV10-2 | - | many | CASSDSNTEAFF | TGCGCCAGCAGTGACTCAAACACTGAAGCTTTCTTT
TRBJ2-3 | TRBV7-3 | TRBD2 | once | CASSRGVGAIGDTQYF | TGTGCCAGCAGCCGGGGGGTTGGGGCGATAGGAGATACGCAGTATTTT
TRBJ2-7 | TRBV7-9 | TRBD2 | many | CASSYLAGVEYEQYF | TGTGCCAGCAGCTACCTAGCGGGAGTAGAATACGAGCAGTACTTC
TRBJ1-2 | TRBV9 | TRBD1 | many | CASSDGQGFYGYTF | TGTGCCAGCAGCGATGGACAGGGCTTCTATGGCTACACCTTC
TRBJ2-7 | TRBV11-2 | TRBD1 | many | CASSSFTQGAYEQYF | TGTGCCAGCAGCTCCTTCACCCAGGGGGCCTACGAGCAGTACTTC
TRBJ2-2 | TRBV30 | - | - | CAWSVLSSTGELFF | TGTGCCTGGAGTGTACTTAGCAGCACCGGGGAGCTGTTTTTT
TRBJ2-7 | TRBV6-1 | - | - | CASSEAAREGSYEQYF | TGTGCCAGCAGTGAAGCAGCCAGGGAAGGCTCCTACGAGCAGTACTTC
TRBJ2-1 | TRBV5-1 | TRBD1 | few | CTSRDRGGDEQFF | TGCACCAGCAGAGACAGGGGGGGGGATGAGCAGTTCTTC
TRBJ2-5 | TRBV28 | TRBD1 | few | CASSILGTGNQETQYF | TGTGCCAGCAGTATCCTTGGGACAGGAAACCAAGAGACCCAGTACTTC
TRBJ1-1 | TRBV11-2 | - | many | CASSLVGRTEAFF | TGTGCCAGCAGCTTAGTGGGTCGGACTGAAGCTTTCTTT
TRBJ1-4 | TRBV20-1 | - | many | CSARSRGEKLFF | TGCAGTGCTAGGTCGAGAGGTGAAAAACTGTTTTTT
TRBJ2-4 | TRBV27 | - | many | CASSLGTRPKNIQYF | TGTGCCAGCAGTTTGGGCACTAGGCCTAAAAACATTCAGTACTTC
TRBJ2-7 | TRBV5-1 | TRBD2 | few | CASSLIASGSYEQYF | TGCGCCAGCAGCTTGATCGCTAGCGGGAGCTACGAGCAGTACTTC
TRBJ1-3 | TRBV30 | - | - | CAWSMTRTASSGNTIYF | TGTGCCTGGAGTATGACTCGGACAGCCAGCTCTGGAAACACCATATATTTT
TRBJ1-1 | TRBV28 | - | many | CASSLPSRGGTEAFF | TGTGCCAGCAGTTTACCTTCCCGTGGGGGAACTGAAGCTTTCTTT
TRBJ1-1 | TRBV19 | - | - | CASSIDHWGPGEAFF | TGTGCCAGTAGTATAGATCATTGGGGTCCCGGTGAAGCTTTCTTT
TRBJ1-2 | TRBV7-9 | TRBD1 | - | CASSFAGTGHGYTF | TGTGCCAGCAGCTTCGCCGGGACAGGACACGGCTACACCTTC
TRBJ2-3 | TRBV14 | TRBD2 | many | CASSPTSGSTDTQYF | TGTGCCAGCAGCCCTACTAGCGGGAGCACAGATACGCAGTATTTT
TRBJ2-3 | TRBV30 | - | few | CAWTSRFRDSTDTQYF | TGTGCCTGGACTAGCCGATTCAGGGACAGCACAGATACGCAGTATTTT
TRBJ2-1 | TRBV9 | TRBD2 | once | CASSTGTSDSRQFF | TGTGCCAGCAGCACCGGGACTAGCGATTCGAGGCAGTTCTTC
TRBJ2-1 | TRBV20-1 | - | many | CSARDLGGTIAWNEQFF | TGCAGTGCTAGAGATTTGGGAGGAACTATCGCCTGGAATGAGCAGTTCTTC
TRBJ2-7 | TRBV28 | - | - | CASSPSGAGAYEQYF | TGTGCCAGCAGTCCCTCTGGGGCAGGGGCCTACGAGCAGTACTTC
TRBJ1-1 | TRBV11-2 | TRBD1 | many | CASSSGRGQGSQDTEAFF | TGTGCCAGCAGCTCCGGACGGGGACAGGGGAGTCAAGACACTGAAGCTTTCTTT
TRBJ1-1 | TRBV3-1 | - | - | CASSQGVAGRLFF | TGTGCCAGCAGCCAAGGTGTGGCAGGAAGGTTGTTCTTT
TRBJ1-2 | TRBV29-1 | TRBD1 | few | CSANPGQGYGYTF | TGCAGCGCCAATCCGGGACAGGGGTATGGCTACACCTTC
TRBJ2-1 | TRBV5-1 | - | many | CASSRQEIGSYNEQFF | TGCGCCAGCAGCCGCCAGGAAATTGGCTCCTACAATGAGCAGTTCTTC
TRBJ2-3 | TRBV2 | TRBD2 | - | CASGEQTSSDTQYF | TGTGCCAGCGGGGAACAGACTAGCTCAGATACGCAGTATTTT
TRBJ1-1 | TRBV7-9 | - | - | CASSGSQGYTEAFF | TGTGCCAGCAGCGGTTCCCAGGGATACACTGAAGCTTTCTTT
TRBJ2-2 | TRBV6-1 | TRBD2 | - | CASTLLAGYTGELFF | TGTGCCAGCACTTTACTAGCGGGGTACACCGGGGAGCTGTTTTTT
TRBJ1-1 | TRBV7-9 | - | - | CASSLQGINTEAFF | TGTGCCAGCAGCTTACAGGGGATCAACACTGAAGCTTTCTTT
TRBJ1-6 | TRBV7-8 | - | - | CASSLMGVEGSPLHF | TGTGCCAGCAGCTTAATGGGGGTCGAAGGATCACCCCTCCACTTT
TRBJ2-7 | TRBV20-1 | - | many | CSANPTAERYEQYF | TGCAGTGCTAACCCCACCGCGGAGCGCTACGAGCAGTACTTC
TRBJ2-7 | TRBV7-8 | - | - | CASSTLPGSNSYEQYF | TGTGCCAGCAGCACGCTTCCCGGGAGCAACTCCTACGAGCAGTACTTC
TRBJ2-1 | TRBV3-1 | TRBD1 | - | CASSQDGTGYNEQFF | TGTGCCAGCAGCCAAGATGGGACAGGGTACAATGAGCAGTTCTTC
TRBJ2-5 | TRBV20-1 | - | few | CSAPLTGIQETQYF | TGCAGTGCTCCTTTAACGGGTATACAAGAGACCCAGTACTTC
TRBJ2-7 | TRBV20-1 | TRBD2 | few | CSARATSGRNLYEQYF | TGCAGTGCTAGAGCCACTAGCGGGCGGAACTTATACGAGCAGTACTTC
TRBJ2-1 | TRBV5-1 | - | few | CASSLNDITLGEQFF | TGCGCCAGCAGCTTAAACGACATAACCTTGGGTGAGCAGTTCTTC
TRBJ2-3 | TRBV28 | TRBD2 | many | CASSQRVAGEPDTQYF | TGTGCCAGCAGTCAACGGGTAGCGGGAGAGCCAGATACGCAGTATTTT
TRBJ1-1 | TRBV6-1 | - | - | CASSEGYTEAFF | TGTGCCAGCAGCGAGGGTTATACTGAAGCTTTCTTT
TRBJ2-7 | TRBV10-1 | - | - | CASSESPGRYEQYF | TGCGCCAGCAGTGAGAGTCCAGGCCGCTACGAGCAGTACTTC
TRBJ2-1 | TRBV14 | - | - | CASSSGQSYNEQLF | TGTGCCAGCAGCAGCGGACAGTCCTACAATGAGCAGCTCTTC